The 9 T cell receptor beta chains presented below share a single source sample, sequenced in a study of metastatic and nonmetastatic thyroid tumors. With MiXCR, TCRdb reprocessed the PCR reads. Of tens of thousands of clones listed, almost 30% are singletons. Among the patients, none had received any treatment before thyroid surgery. Material for sequencing was blood. The receptors derive from a female donor with papillary thyroid cancer or a benign thyroid nodule (not recorded which). Some clones in this sample may be carry-over from other donors' samples.

The genes are TRBV7-9 and TRBJ1-6; TRBD1 matches at 10 bases. V was pared by 4 bases and J by 10 bases, with 7 bases of the junction left unmatched. In germline, CDR1 is SEHNR, CDR2 FQNEAQ (reference sequence). CDR3 length: 15 amino acids. The CDR3 loop reads CASSSRDRGGSPLHF. The CDR3 DNA reads as TGTGCCAGCAGCTCCCGGGACAGGGGAGGGTCACCCCTCCACTTT.

This clone was seen more than once but under ten times. The chain joins TRBV12-3 or TRBV12-4 to TRBJ2-1, with TRBD2 matching over 7 bases. The CDR3 consists of 16 residues. J was trimmed by 1 base and V by 3 bases; bases with no gene match: 6. Here the CDR3 reads CASSLLLAASYNEQFF. The CDR3 DNA is TGTGCCAGCAGTTTGTTGCTAGCGGCATCCTACAATGAGCAGTTCTTC.

The chain combines TRBV20-1 with TRBJ1-1, with D possibly TRBD1 on 6 matching bases. The CDR3 runs 14 residues. Germline V gene lookup returns CDR1 DFQATT and CDR2 SNEGSKA (reference sequence). Trimming pared 3 bases from V and 3 bases from J, leaving 14 bases between. The CDR3 reads CSARRGARDTEAFF. The CDR3 bases are TGCAGTGCTAGGCGGGGGGCTAGGGACACTGAAGCTTTCTTT.

The rearrangement links TRBV6-2 or TRBV6-3 to TRBJ2-7; 11 bases align to TRBD2. CDR3 size: 15 residues. CDR1 and CDR2 from the germline V gene are MNHEY and SVGEGT. V gave up 2 bases and J gave up 0 bases; unmatched junction bases: 0. CDR3 loop: CASSYTSGGSYEQYF. The CDR3 coding sequence is TGTGCCAGCAGTTACACTAGCGGGGGCTCCTACGAGCAGTACTTC.

The genes are TRBV13 and TRBJ1-5; D is ambiguous. CDR1 and CDR2 from the germline V gene are PRHDT and FYEKMQ (reference sequence). The CDR3 consists of 16 residues. V lost 0 bases and J 0 bases, leaving 9 bases between the germline ends. The CDR3 protein is CASSLGRTDSNQPQHF. In DNA, the CDR3 is TGTGCCAGCAGCTTAGGCAGGACGGATAGCAATCAGCCCCAGCATTTT. Filled out from reference TRBV13 and TRBJ1-5, the complete variable domain reads AAGVIQSPRHLIKEKRETATLKCYPIPRHDTVYWYQQGPGQDPQFLISFYEKMQSDKGSIPDRFSAQQFSDYHSELNMSSLELGDSALYFCASSLGRTDSNQPQHFGDGTRLSIL.

This sequence joins TRBV30 and TRBJ2-2; D possibly corresponds to TRBD2 (7 bases). CDR1 GTSNPN and CDR2 SVGIG come from the germline V gene (reference sequence). This CDR3 has 12 amino acids. V lost 4 bases and J 6 bases, leaving 9 bases between the germline ends. This chain's CDR3 is CAWMGGPGELFF. CDR3 nucleotide sequence: TGTGCCTGGATGGGGGGGCCCGGGGAGCTGTTTTTT.

This clone has ten or more counts. The chain uses TRBV13 and TRBJ2-1; D remains ambiguous. V lost 7 bases and J lost 1, with 14 bases in between. The CDR3 loop spans 15 amino acids. Germline V gene lookup returns CDR1 PRHDT and CDR2 FYEKMQ (reference sequence). CDR3: CASMVSAQSYNEQFF. The CDR3 DNA is TGTGCCAGCATGGTGTCGGCGCAGTCCTACAATGAGCAGTTCTTC.

V usage is TRBV20-1 and J usage is TRBJ2-7, with 13 bases fitting TRBD2. This CDR3 region has 16 residues. Germline V gene data show CDR1 as DFQATT and CDR2 as SNEGSKA (reference sequence). The V gene end was trimmed by 1 base and the J gene end by 7 bases; junction bases not matched to a gene: 10. CDR3 sequence reads: CSARAYPGLAGREQYF. CDR3 coding DNA: TGCAGTGCTAGAGCGTACCCGGGACTAGCGGGACGGGAGCAGTACTTC.

The genes are TRBV5-1 and TRBJ1-2; the D is unclear. Looked up from germline, CDR1 is SGHRS and CDR2 is YFSETQ. Trimming shortened V by 1 base and J by 7 bases, and 14 bases separated the two germline ends. This CDR3 has 14 residues. CDR3 DNA: TGCGCCAGCAGCTTGCCGACGGCGGGAGGTGGCTACACCTTC. This translates into CASSLPTAGGGYTF. Full variable domain (rest looked up from reference TRBV5-1 and TRBJ1-2): KAGVTQTPRYLIKTRGQQVTLSCSPISGHRSVSWYQQTPGQGLQFLFEYFSETQRNKGNFPGRFSGRQFSNSRSEMNVSTLELGDSALYLCASSLPTAGGGYTFGSGTRLTVV.